The clone carrying this T cell receptor beta chain is medium-sized (0.01 to 0.1%) in the sample. Antigen unknown. Notes on the study in general: Greatest tumor Treg TCR overlap was with tumor naive CD4+ cells.

The V end lost 4 bases, the J end lost 3 bases, and 19 bases lay between the germline ends. The CDR3 has 17 amino acids. Germline CDR1 is MGHRA and CDR2 is YSYEKL. Semi-nested PCR with Nested Universal Primer A followed constant-region reverse priming of full-length variable regions. TCRdb analysed the 5' RACE reads with MiXCR anew, one entry per CDR3 protein. This repertoire shows more than 10,000 distinct CDR3 sequences, less than 25% found once; its top ten account for 3% to 3.5%. The sequence was collected from a female donor with breast cancer. The rearrangement uses TRBV4-1 and TRBJ1-5; possibly TRBD1 for D (5 bases). The specimen sequenced was naive CD4+ T cells sorted from blood. Subset defined: naive CD4+ T cells, CD4+CD45RA+CD25-. The CDR3 DNA follows: TGCGCCAGCAGCCCCCTCCGAGGGAGGGGCCTCAATCAGCCCCAGCATTTT. Translating it yields CASSPLRGRGLNQPQHF.